The clone carrying this T cell receptor (beta chain) was counted only a few times. Germline CDR1 and CDR2: SGHRS and YFSETQ. V dropped 1 base and J dropped 7; count of bases not matched to a gene: 7. CDR3 length equals 15 residues. This record comes from a study of T cells in Graves' hyperthyroidism and ophthalmopathy. The TCR beta CDR3 regions underwent amplification using RNA transcripts as the source. Using the HTBI primer set, a first-round RT-PCR was run on the TCR CDR3. TCRdb independently ran MiXCR on the multiplex PCR reads; one entry per CDR3 protein. Altogether around 300,000 distinct CDR3 sequences are present, about 16% being singletons, with the ten largest covering around 31%.

This rearrangement joins TRBV5-1 to TRBJ1-5; 8 bases are shared with TRBD1. This clonotype was sampled from a woman in her fifties or sixties with Graves' hyperthyroidism that later progressed to Graves' ophthalmopathy. The specimen sequenced was blood. CDR3 DNA sequence: TGCGCCAGCAGCTTGAACGCAGGGGGCCGCCAGCCCCAGCATTTT. Its protein product is CASSLNAGGRQPQHF.